This TCR beta chain was sequenced in a study of cytomegalovirus exposure and HLA in healthy donors. Primers included in the PCR were 60 Vbeta and 13 Jbeta primers. Only in-frame clones appear in the TCRdb table, and some are missing; sequencing was by immunoSEQ multiplex PCR. Altogether 85,000 to 130,000 clones are present, roughly a tenth being singletons, with the ten largest covering over 4.5%. CDR1 SGHNT and CDR2 YENEEA come from the germline V gene. The CDR3 has 20 residues. Concerning this clone itself: One junction end does not reproduce the germline sequence, and a read error may be involved.

The chain carries TRBV11-3 and TRBJ2-5; TRBD2 might be the D (6 bases). Input material: PBMCs. This receptor was obtained from a man between 35 and 55 years old in good health and CMV-seropositive. CDR3 DNA sequence: TGTGCCAGCACCTTACGGTCGGGGTACCCTGATGGGGAGGTCCGAGAGACCCAGTACTTC. Amino acid sequence: CASTLRSGYPDGEVRETQYF.